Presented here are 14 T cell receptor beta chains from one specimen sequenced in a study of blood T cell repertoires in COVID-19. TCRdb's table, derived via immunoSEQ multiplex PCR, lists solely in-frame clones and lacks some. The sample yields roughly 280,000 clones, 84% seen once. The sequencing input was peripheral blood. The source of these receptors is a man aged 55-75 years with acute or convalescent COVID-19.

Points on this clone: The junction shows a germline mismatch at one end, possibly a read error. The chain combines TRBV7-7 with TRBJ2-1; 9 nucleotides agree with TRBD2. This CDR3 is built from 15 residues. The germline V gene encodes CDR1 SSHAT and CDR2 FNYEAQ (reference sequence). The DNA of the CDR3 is TGTGCTAGCAGCTTAGGCAGCGGGAGGTACAATGAGCAGTTCTTC. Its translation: CASSLGSGRYNEQFF.

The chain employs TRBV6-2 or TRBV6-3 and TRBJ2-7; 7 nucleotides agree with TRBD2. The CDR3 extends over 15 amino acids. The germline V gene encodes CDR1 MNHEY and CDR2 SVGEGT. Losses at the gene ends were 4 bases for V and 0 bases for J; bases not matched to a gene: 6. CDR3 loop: CASSFGGGRSYEQYF. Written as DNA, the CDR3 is TGTGCCAGCAGTTTCGGCGGGGGTCGCTCCTACGAGCAGTACTTC.

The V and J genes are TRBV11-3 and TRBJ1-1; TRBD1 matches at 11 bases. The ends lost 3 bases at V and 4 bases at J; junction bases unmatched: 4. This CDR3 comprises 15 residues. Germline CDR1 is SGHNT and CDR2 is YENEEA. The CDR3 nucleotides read TGTGCCAGCAGCTTCGGGACAGGGGGGAGCACTGAAGCTTTCTTT. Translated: CASSFGTGGSTEAFF.

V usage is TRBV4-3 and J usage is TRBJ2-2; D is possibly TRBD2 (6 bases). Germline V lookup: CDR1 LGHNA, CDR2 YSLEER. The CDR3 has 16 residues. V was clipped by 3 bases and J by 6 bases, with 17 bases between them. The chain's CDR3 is CASSQEPLEGSGELFF. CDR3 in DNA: TGCGCCAGCAGCCAGGAACCTTTGGAGGGTTCCGGGGAGCTGTTTTTT.

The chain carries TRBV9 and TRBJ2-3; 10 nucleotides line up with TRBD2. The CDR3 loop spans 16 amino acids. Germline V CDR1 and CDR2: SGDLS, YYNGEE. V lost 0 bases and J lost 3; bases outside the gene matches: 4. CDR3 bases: TGTGCCAGCAGCGTAGCGGTGACTAGCGGGACAGATACGCAGTATTTT. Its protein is CASSVAVTSGTDTQYF.

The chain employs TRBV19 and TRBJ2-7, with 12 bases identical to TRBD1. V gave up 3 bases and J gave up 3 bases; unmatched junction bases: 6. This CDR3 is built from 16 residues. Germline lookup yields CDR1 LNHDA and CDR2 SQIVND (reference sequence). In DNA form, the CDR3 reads TGTGCCAGTAGTATCCGGGGACAGGGGGCTGGCTACGAGCAGTACTTC. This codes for CASSIRGQGAGYEQYF. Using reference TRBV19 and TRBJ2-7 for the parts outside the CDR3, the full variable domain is DGGITQSPKYLFRKEGQNVTLSCEQNLNHDAMYWYRQDPGQGLRLIYYSQIVNDFQKGDIAEGYSVSREKKESFPLTVTSAQKNPTAFYLCASSIRGQGAGYEQYFGPGTRLTVT.

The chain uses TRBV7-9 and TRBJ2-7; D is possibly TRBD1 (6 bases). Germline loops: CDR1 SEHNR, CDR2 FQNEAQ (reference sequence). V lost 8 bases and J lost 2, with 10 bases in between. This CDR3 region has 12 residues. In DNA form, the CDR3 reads TGTGCCAGCGCCGAGGGGGCCTACGAGCAGTACTTC. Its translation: CASAEGAYEQYF.

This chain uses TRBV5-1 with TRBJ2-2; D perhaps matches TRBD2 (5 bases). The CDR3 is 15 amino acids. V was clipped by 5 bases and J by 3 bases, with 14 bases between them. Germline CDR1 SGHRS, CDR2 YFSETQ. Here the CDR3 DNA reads TGCGCCAGCAGTATCTGGAGGTCGGACACCGGGGAGCTGTTTTTT. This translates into CASSIWRSDTGELFF.

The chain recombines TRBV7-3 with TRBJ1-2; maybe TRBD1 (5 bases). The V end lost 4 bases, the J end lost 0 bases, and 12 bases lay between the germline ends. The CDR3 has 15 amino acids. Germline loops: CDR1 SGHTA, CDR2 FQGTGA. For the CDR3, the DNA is TGTGCCAGCAGCTACGCCGACAGACCTAACTATGGCTACACCTTC. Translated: CASSYADRPNYGYTF.

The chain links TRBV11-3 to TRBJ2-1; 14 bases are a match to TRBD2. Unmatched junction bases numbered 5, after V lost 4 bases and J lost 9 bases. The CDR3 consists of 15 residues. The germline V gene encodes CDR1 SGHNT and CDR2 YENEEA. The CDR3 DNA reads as TGTGCCAGCAGCTCCGCCGGGACTAGCGGGGGTGAGCAGTTCTTC. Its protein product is CASSSAGTSGGEQFF. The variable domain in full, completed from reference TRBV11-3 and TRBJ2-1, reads EAGVVQSPRYKIIEKKQPVAFWCNPISGHNTLYWYLQNLGQGPELLIRYENEEAVDDSQLPKDRFSAERLKGVDSTLKIQPAELGDSAVYLCASSSAGTSGGEQFFGPGTRLTVL.

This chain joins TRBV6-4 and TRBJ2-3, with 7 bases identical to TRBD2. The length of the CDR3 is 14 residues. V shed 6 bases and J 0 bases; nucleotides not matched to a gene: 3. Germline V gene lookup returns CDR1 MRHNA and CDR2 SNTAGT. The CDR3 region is CASRAGPSTDTQYF. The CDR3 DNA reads TGTGCCAGCAGAGCGGGGCCCAGCACAGATACGCAGTATTTT.

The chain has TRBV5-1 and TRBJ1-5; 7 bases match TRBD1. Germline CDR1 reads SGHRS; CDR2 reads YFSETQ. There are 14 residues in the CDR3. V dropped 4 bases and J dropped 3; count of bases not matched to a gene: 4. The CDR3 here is CASSPGTVNQPQHF. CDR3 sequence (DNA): TGCGCCAGCAGCCCAGGGACAGTCAATCAGCCCCAGCATTTT.

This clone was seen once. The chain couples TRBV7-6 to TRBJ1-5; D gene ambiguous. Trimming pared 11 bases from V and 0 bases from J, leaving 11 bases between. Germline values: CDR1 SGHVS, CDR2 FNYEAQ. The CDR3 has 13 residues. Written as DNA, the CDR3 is TGTGCCCGCGAGGAGGCTAGCAATCAGCCCCAGCATTTT. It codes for CAREEASNQPQHF.

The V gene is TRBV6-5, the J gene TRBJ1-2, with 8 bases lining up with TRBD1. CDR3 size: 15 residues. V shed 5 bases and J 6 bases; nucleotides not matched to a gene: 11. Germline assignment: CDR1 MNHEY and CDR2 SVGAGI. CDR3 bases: TGTGCCAGCAGTCGTGGACAGGGAGGGAGTAATGGCTACACCTTC. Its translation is CASSRGQGGSNGYTF.